This TCR beta chain was observed in a study of vaccination effects on CD4 cells after COVID-19. TCRdb keeps only in-frame clones here, not all; method: immunoSEQ multiplex PCR. The sample yields more than 40,000 clones, around three quarters seen once. Prior to sequencing, the ViraFEST assay stimulated PBMC with viral peptide pools, which expanded the antigen-specific CD4+ T cells. Culture lasted approximately 10 days before CD4+ T cell isolation. Vaccinees lacked prior SARS-CoV-2 infection and tested negative for nucleocapsid antibodies. Cultures used roughly 1.8 million PBMC per well, 9.5 to 10 IU/ml IL-2 and approximately 10 ug/ml peptides. Cultures received IL-2 medium that replaced half the medium on days 3 and 7. As regards this clone: No antigen is known for it.

The TCR comes from a human donor who received a COVID-19 vaccine. The sample was CD4+ T cells from PBMCs cultured with SARS-CoV-2 spike peptides, taken before COVID-19 vaccination.

CDR3 in DNA: TGCGCCAGCCGCCTTTCCAGGACAGATACGCAGTATTTT. Encoded protein: CASRLSRTDTQYF. The chain recombines TRBV5-1 with TRBJ2-3; D gene unclear. Germline V gene sequence: CDR1 SGHRS, CDR2 YFSETQ. Trimming took off 7 bases at V and 3 bases at J, with 12 bases between the two ends. This CDR3 region has 13 residues.